The 5 T cell receptor beta chains given below trace back to one sample, sequenced in a study of shared clonotypes between healthy human individuals. Libraries were prepared by immunoSEQ multiplex PCR; TCRdb keeps only in-frame clonotypes and omits some of them. The sample holds 550,000 to 600,000 clones; around 78% are singletons and the top ten take around 12%. The sequenced sample was PBMCs. The receptors originated from a middle-aged woman in good health. Some clones in this sample may be carry-over from other donors' samples.

This clone came up once. The V gene is TRBV5-1, the J gene TRBJ2-3; 7 positions agree with TRBD2. Looked up from germline, CDR1 is SGHRS and CDR2 is YFSETQ. The CDR3 runs to 15 residues. With V trimmed by 5 bases and J by 4 bases, 10 bases remained unmatched. The CDR3 nucleotides read TGCGCCAGCAGGGGAGGGCGACTTTTCCCAGATACGCAGTATTTT. Protein sequence: CASRGGRLFPDTQYF.

The chain carries TRBV6-1 and TRBJ1-2; maybe TRBD1 (6 bases). The V gene lost 3 bases and the J gene lost 8 bases, with 16 bases spanning the gap. Looked up from germline, CDR1 is MNHNS and CDR2 is SASEGT. The CDR3 covers 14 residues. CDR3 region: CASSDWGGAKGYTF. CDR3 coding DNA: TGTGCCAGCAGTGATTGGGGGGGGGCAAAAGGCTACACCTTC.

V gene TRBV5-1 combines with J gene TRBJ1-5; 10 bases map to TRBD1. This CDR3 comprises 18 residues. V was clipped by 3 bases and J by 2 bases; unmatched bases: 11. In germline, CDR1 is SGHRS, CDR2 YFSETQ. The CDR3 region has the DNA TGCGCCAGCAGCTCCCCGAGTGGGACAGGGGTTGGCAATCAGCCCCAGCATTTT. This translates into CASSSPSGTGVGNQPQHF.

The chain carries TRBV7-2 and TRBJ2-1, with 8 nucleotides matching TRBD1. The V gene's germline CDR1 is SGHTA and CDR2 FQGNSA. With V trimmed by 10 bases and J by 3 bases, 11 bases remained unmatched. The CDR3 has 15 amino acids. The CDR3 reads CATRGSGGYYNEQFF. CDR3 coding DNA: TGTGCCACCAGGGGCTCAGGGGGCTACTACAATGAGCAGTTCTTC.

V usage is TRBV5-1 and J usage is TRBJ2-5, with 14 bases lining up with TRBD2. In germline, CDR1 is SGHRS, CDR2 YFSETQ. The CDR3 contains 17 residues. Losses at the gene ends were 0 bases for V and 5 bases for J; bases not matched to a gene: 6. The CDR3 region has the DNA TGCGCCAGCAGCTTGGGGGGACTAGCGGGAGATCAGGAGACCCAGTACTTC. Its protein is CASSLGGLAGDQETQYF.